The present T cell receptor beta chain was sequenced within a study of technical replicates of blood from a few donors. Method: immunoSEQ multiplex PCR; TCRdb's copy keeps in-frame clones and lacks some. Seen here are 85,000 to 100,000 clones, around 95% observed once, and the top ten hold approximately 0.21%. The CDR3 has 15 amino acids. Germline V gene data show CDR1 as GTSNPN and CDR2 as SVGIG (reference sequence). Trimming pared 2 bases from V and 1 base from J, leaving 14 bases between. Sequenced input: T cells isolated from PBMCs. The TCR sequence derives from a human donor in good health. The chain recombines TRBV30 with TRBJ1-2; no definite D call. CDR3 residues: CAWSTYRLLNYGYTF. CDR3 sequence (DNA): TGTGCCTGGAGTACCTATAGACTTCTTAACTATGGCTACACCTTC.